Given below is one T cell receptor (beta chain) in context. Its antigen is unknown. Nothing much larger sits one base from this clone, and base qualities are not available. The receptor library was made with PCR. The listed sequencing device is Illumina HiSeq 2500. To normalize quantification of the TCRbeta repertoire, the TCR libraries were built with molecular barcoding that relied on unique molecular identifiers. In TCRdb, the public reads were trimmed at Q25 with fastp and aligned with MiXCR, with productive beta chains retained. CDR3 protein sequences are deduplicated, and each keeps its most common genes and DNA. This sample comprises around 600,000 distinct CDR3 sequences, around 17% of them detected only once. 0.9% to 1.2% of the sample belongs to the ten largest clones. This specimen comes from a study of T-cell reconstitution after alpha-beta-depleted transplantation in children (dated by TCRdb to about 2016). Regarding the complete study: The study quantitatively tracked T-cell immune reconstitution after TCRalphabeta/CD19-depleted allogeneic hematopoietic cell transplantation in children using TCR repertoire profiling.

Trimming costs V 4 bases and J 4 bases, and their ends lie 17 bases apart. The CDR3 has 15 amino acids, counting the end cysteine and phenylalanine. CDR3 DNA is the only sequence kept; it has 45 bases, read in frame from the first base. The clonotype comes from a human donor who donated a stem cell graft to a child with acute myeloid leukemia. The specimen comprised PBMCs from the stem cell graft donor, sampled from the stem cell graft. The sequence is built from TRBV12-3 or TRBV12-4 and TRBJ2-7, with TRBD2 as a weak D call on 5 bases. The nucleotide sequence reads TGTGCCAGCAGTTCTGCCCTCCGGGAAGGGTACGAGCAGTACTTC. Translated, this gives CASSSALREGYEQYF.